A single sample is the source of the 4 T cell receptor beta chains below, sequenced in a study of T-cell reconstitution after alpha-beta-depleted transplantation in children. The library targeted TCRbeta and was prepared with unique molecular identifiers. One entry per CDR3 protein, called by TCRdb with MiXCR from the PCR reads. Among fewer than 1 million distinct CDR3 sequences listed, about 16% were seen once. Sequencing used PBMCs, mostly from graft donor cells, obtained 360 days after TCRalphabeta/CD19-depleted stem cell transplant. These receptors originate from a male patient aged 5 to 17 who had a stem cell transplant for acute lymphoblastic leukemia, so the T cells may come from the graft donor.

This chain joins TRBV7-9 and TRBJ2-7, with D hard to call. The CDR3 extends over 10 amino acids. Germline values: CDR1 SEHNR, CDR2 FQNEAQ (reference sequence). The germline V and J ends were trimmed by 10 bases and 5 bases, with 9 bases remaining between them. The CDR3 coding sequence is TGTGCCACCCTAGGCAACGAGCAGTACTTC. This encodes CATLGNEQYF.

There are a few counts of this clonotype. The genes are TRBV15 and TRBJ2-1; D gene ambiguous. V was pared by 0 bases and J by 2 bases, with 8 bases between. The CDR3 contains 15 residues. Germline lookup yields CDR1 LNHNV and CDR2 YYDKDF (reference sequence). The CDR3 protein is CATSRDRATYNEQFF. CDR3 nucleotides: TGTGCCACCAGCAGAGACCGCGCGACCTACAATGAGCAGTTCTTC.

This clonotype was picked up a small number of times. This chain joins TRBV27 and TRBJ1-2, with D possibly matching TRBD1 (5 bases). Trimming took off 10 bases at V and 4 bases at J, with 16 bases between the two ends. Looked up from germline, CDR1 is MNHEY and CDR2 is SMNVEV (reference sequence). The CDR3 spans 13 residues. This CDR3 reads CATKRSGVYGYTF. The CDR3 nucleotides are TGTGCCACCAAGAGGTCGGGGGTCTATGGCTACACCTTC.

This clonotype has a handful of counts. The chain carries TRBV10-3 and TRBJ2-1; 8 bases map to TRBD2. Looked up from germline, CDR1 is ENHRY and CDR2 is SYGVKD. The CDR3 consists of 17 residues. The V segment lost 10 bases and the J segment 6 bases; nucleotides outside the gene matches: 20. CDR3 sequence (DNA): TGTGCCACGGCCCCGGGACTAGGTTCGGGGCCCCCCAATGAGCAGTTCTTC. Amino acid sequence: CATAPGLGSGPPNEQFF.